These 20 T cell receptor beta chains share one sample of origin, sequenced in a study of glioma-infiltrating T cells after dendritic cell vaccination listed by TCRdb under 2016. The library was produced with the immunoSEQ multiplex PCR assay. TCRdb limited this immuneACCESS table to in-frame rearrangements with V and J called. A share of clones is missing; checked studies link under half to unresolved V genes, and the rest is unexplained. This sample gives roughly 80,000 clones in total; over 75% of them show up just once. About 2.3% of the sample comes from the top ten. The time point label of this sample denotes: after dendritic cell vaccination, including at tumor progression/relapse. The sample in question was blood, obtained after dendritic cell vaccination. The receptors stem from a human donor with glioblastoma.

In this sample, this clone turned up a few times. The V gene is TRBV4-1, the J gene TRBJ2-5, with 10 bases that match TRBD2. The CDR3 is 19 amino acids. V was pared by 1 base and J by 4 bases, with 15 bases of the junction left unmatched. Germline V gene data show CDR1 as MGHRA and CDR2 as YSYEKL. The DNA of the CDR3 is TGCGCCAGCAGCCAAGGGTCGTGGCTAGCGGGAGAGTCGGGAGAGACCCAGTACTTC. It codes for CASSQGSWLAGESGETQYF.

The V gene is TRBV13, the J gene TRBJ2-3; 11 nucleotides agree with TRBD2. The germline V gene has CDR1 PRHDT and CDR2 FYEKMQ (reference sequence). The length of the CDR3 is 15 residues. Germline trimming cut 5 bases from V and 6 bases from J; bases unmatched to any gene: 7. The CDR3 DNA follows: TGTGCCAGCAGCCCCTCGGGACTAGCGGCTGATACGCAGTATTTT. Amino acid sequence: CASSPSGLAADTQYF.

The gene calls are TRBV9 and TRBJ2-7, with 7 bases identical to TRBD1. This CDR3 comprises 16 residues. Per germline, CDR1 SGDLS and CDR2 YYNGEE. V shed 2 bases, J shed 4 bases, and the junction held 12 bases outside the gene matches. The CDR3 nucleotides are TGTGCCAGCAGCGTCGGGTCGACAGGGCTTTCATACGAGCAGTACTTC. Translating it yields CASSVGSTGLSYEQYF.

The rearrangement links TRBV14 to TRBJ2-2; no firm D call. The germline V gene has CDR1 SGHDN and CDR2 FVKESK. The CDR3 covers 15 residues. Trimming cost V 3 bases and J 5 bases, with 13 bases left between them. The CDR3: CASSHFGGPTGELFF. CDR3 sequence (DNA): TGTGCCAGCAGCCATTTCGGCGGTCCGACCGGGGAGCTGTTTTTT.

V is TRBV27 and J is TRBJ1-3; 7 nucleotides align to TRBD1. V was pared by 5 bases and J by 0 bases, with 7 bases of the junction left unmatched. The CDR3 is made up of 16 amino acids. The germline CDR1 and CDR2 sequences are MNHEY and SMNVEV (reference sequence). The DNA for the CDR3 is TGTGCCAGCAGTCCAGGGACAGCGGGCTCTGGAAACACCATATATTTT. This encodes CASSPGTAGSGNTIYF.

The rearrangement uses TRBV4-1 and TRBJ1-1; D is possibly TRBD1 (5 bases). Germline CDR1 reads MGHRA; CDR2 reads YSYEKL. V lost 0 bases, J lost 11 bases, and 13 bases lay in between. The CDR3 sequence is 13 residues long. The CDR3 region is CASSQEWGRDAFF. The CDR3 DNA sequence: TGCGCCAGCAGCCAAGAATGGGGCAGGGATGCTTTCTTT.

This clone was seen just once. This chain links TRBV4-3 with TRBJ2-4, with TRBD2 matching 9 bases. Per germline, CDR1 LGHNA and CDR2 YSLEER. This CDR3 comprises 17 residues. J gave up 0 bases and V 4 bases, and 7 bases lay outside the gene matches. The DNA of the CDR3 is TGCGCCAGCAGCCCGGGACTAGCTCGCCTAGCCAAAAACATTCAGTACTTC. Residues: CASSPGLARLAKNIQYF.

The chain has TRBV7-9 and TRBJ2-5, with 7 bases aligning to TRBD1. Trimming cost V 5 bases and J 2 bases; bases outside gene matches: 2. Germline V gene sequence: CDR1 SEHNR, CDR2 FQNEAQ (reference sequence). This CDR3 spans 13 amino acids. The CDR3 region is CASSGTAQETQYF. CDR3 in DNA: TGTGCCAGCAGCGGGACAGCTCAAGAGACCCAGTACTTC.

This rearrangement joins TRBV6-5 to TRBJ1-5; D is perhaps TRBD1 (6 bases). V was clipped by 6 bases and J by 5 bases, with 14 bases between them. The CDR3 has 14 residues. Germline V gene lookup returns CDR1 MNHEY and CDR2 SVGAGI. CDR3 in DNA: TGTGCCAGCAGACCCGACAGGTCGGATCAGCCCCAGCATTTT. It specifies CASRPDRSDQPQHF.

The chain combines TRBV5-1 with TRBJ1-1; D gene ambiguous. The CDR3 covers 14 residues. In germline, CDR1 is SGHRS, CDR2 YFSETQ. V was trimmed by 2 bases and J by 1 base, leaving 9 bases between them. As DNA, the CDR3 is TGCGCCAGCAGCTTAGTCAGTTCGAACACTGAAGCTTTCTTT. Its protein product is CASSLVSSNTEAFF.

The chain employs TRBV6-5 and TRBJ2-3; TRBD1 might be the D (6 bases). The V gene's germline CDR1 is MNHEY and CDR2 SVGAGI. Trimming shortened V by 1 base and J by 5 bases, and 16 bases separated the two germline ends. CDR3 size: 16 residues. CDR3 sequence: CASSYYRRLQGDTQYF. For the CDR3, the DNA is TGTGCCAGCAGTTACTATCGGCGTCTACAGGGAGATACGCAGTATTTT.

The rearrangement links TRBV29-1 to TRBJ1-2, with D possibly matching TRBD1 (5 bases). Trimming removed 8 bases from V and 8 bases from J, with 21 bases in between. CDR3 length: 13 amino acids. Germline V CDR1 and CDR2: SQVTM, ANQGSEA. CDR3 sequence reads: CSSLGRGGKGYTF. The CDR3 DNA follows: TGCAGCTCTTTGGGACGGGGCGGGAAAGGCTACACCTTC.

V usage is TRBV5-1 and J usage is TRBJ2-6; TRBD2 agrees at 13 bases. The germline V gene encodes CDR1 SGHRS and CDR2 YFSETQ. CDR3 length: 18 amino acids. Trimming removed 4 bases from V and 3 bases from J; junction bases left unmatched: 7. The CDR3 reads CASSPGLAGFGGANVLTF. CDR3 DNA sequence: TGCGCCAGCAGCCCGGGACTAGCGGGGTTCGGTGGGGCCAACGTCCTGACTTTC.

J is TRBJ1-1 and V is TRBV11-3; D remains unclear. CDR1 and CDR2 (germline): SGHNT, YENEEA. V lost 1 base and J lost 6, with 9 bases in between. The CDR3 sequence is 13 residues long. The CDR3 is CASSLVGGSEAFF. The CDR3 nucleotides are TGTGCCAGCAGCTTAGTGGGAGGGTCTGAAGCTTTCTTT.

CDR3: CASSHRTIYGYTF. In DNA, the CDR3 is TGTGCCAGCAGCCACAGGACCATCTATGGCTACACCTTC. The rearrangement links TRBV5-4 to TRBJ1-2, with D possibly TRBD1 on 5 matching bases. Germline lookup yields CDR1 SGHNT and CDR2 YYREEE (reference sequence). The CDR3 consists of 13 residues. Trimming took off 4 bases at V and 4 bases at J, with 11 bases between the two ends.

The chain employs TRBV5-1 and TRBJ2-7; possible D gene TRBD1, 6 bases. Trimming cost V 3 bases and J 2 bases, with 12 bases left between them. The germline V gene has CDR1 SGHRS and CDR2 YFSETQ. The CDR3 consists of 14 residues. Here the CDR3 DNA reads TGCGCCAGCAGCTCCCCGGACAGAACCTACGAGCAGTACTTC. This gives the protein CASSSPDRTYEQYF.

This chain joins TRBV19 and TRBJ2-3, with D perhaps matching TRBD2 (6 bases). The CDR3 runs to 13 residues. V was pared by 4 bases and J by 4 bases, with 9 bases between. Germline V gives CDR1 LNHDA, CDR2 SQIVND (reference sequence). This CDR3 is CASSTGLSDTQYF. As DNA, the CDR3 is TGTGCCAGTAGTACCGGACTATCAGATACGCAGTATTTT.

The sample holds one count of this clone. CDR3 in amino acids: CASSPGTGRGETQYF. In nucleotides, the CDR3 is TGTGCCAGCAGCCCCGGGACAGGGAGGGGGGAGACCCAGTACTTC. The rearrangement uses TRBV5-6 and TRBJ2-5; 9 bases are shared with TRBD1. The trim removed 4 bases at V and 5 bases at J, leaving 9 bases unmatched. Germline CDR1 reads SGHDT; CDR2 reads YYEEEE. The CDR3 totals 15 residues. The entire variable domain, with the rest obtained from reference TRBV5-6 and TRBJ2-5, is as follows: DAGVTQSPTHLIKTRGQQVTLRCSPKSGHDTVSWYQQALGQGPQFIFQYYEEEERQRGNFPDRFSGHQFPNYSSELNVNALLLGDSALYLCASSPGTGRGETQYFGPGTRLLVL.

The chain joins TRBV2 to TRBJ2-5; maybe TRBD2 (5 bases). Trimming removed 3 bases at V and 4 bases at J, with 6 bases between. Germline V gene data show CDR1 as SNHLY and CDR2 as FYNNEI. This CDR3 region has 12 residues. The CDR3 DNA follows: TGTGCCAGCAGTGAGGGGAGAGAGACCCAGTACTTC. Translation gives CASSEGRETQYF. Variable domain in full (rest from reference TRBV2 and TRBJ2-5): EPEVTQTPSHQVTQMGQEVILRCVPISNHLYFYWYRQILGQKVEFLVSFYNNEISEKSEIFDDQFSVERPDGSNFTLKIRSTKLEDSAMYFCASSEGRETQYFGPGTRLLVL.

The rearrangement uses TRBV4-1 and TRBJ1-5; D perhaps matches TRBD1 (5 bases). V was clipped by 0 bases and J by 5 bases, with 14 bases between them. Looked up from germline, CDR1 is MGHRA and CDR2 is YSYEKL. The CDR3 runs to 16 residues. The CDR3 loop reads CASSQDIGAIYQPQHF. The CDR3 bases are TGCGCCAGCAGCCAAGATATAGGGGCGATATATCAGCCCCAGCATTTT.